A selection of T cell receptor beta chains follows, all from one sample in a study of T-cell memory formation after mild COVID-19. TCRdb fed the 5' RACE reads into MiXCR, producing one record per CDR3 protein. The table shows nearly 350,000 distinct CDR3 sequences, with roughly 13% occurring only once. Sample: PBMCs or a T cell subset sorted from them (not recorded which). These receptors all stem from a man between 18 and 29 years old who had mild COVID-19 (a few samples of this study predate the infection). Cell type and time point are not known. Both conserved end residues are part of each CDR3. Each record gives: J gene, V gene, D gene, clone size, CDR3 DNA, CDR3 protein. D genes are given only for firm matches. Size is stated for part of the rows, as once, few or many counts, or as a class when the clone is expanded.

j_call: TRBJ1-4
v_call: TRBV18
d_call: .
clone_size: .
cdr3_nt: TGTGCCAGCTCACCAGGCGACAGAAAAAAACTGTTTTTT
cdr3_aa: CASSPGDRKKLFF

j_call: TRBJ2-1
v_call: TRBV12-3/TRBV12-4
d_call: .
clone_size: few
cdr3_nt: TGTGCCAGCAGTTTTATCGGGGGCTACAATGAGCAGTTCTTC
cdr3_aa: CASSFIGGYNEQFF

j_call: TRBJ2-3
v_call: TRBV4-3
d_call: .
clone_size: few
cdr3_nt: TGCGCCAGCAGCCAAGAGAGTGCGCGGGGCACAGATACGCAGTATTTT
cdr3_aa: CASSQESARGTDTQYF

j_call: TRBJ2-1
v_call: TRBV4-2
d_call: TRBD2
clone_size: few
cdr3_nt: TGTGCCAGCAGCCGCTCCTCAAGTAGCGGGGATGAGCAGTTCTTC
cdr3_aa: CASSRSSSSGDEQFF

j_call: TRBJ1-2
v_call: TRBV6-5
d_call: .
clone_size: .
cdr3_nt: TGTGCCAGCACCTCCCCTCCCGAGTCTAACTATGGCTACACCTTC
cdr3_aa: CASTSPPESNYGYTF

j_call: TRBJ2-1
v_call: TRBV6-2/TRBV6-3
d_call: TRBD1
clone_size: .
cdr3_nt: TGTGCCAGCGGCCATCGGACAGGGGCCTACAATGAGCAGTTCTTC
cdr3_aa: CASGHRTGAYNEQFF

j_call: TRBJ2-5
v_call: TRBV5-1
d_call: .
clone_size: few
cdr3_nt: TGCGCCAGCAGCTTGGCCGTCAGGCAAGAGACCCAGTACTTC
cdr3_aa: CASSLAVRQETQYF

j_call: TRBJ1-5
v_call: TRBV7-2
d_call: TRBD1
clone_size: few
cdr3_nt: TGTGCCAGCAGCTGGGACAGGGGGCCGGGTCAGCCCCAGCATTTT
cdr3_aa: CASSWDRGPGQPQHF

j_call: TRBJ2-2
v_call: TRBV20-1
d_call: TRBD1
clone_size: .
cdr3_nt: TGCAGTGCTAGGCCCAGGGGGCTCACCGGGGAGCTGTTTTTT
cdr3_aa: CSARPRGLTGELFF

j_call: TRBJ2-1
v_call: TRBV6-5
d_call: .
clone_size: few
cdr3_nt: TGTGCTAGCTCCGCTCCCTACAATGAGCAGTTCTTC
cdr3_aa: CASSAPYNEQFF

j_call: TRBJ1-4
v_call: TRBV12-3/TRBV12-4
d_call: .
clone_size: .
cdr3_nt: TGTGCCAGCAGTCACCGTATTAACCAAAAGGGGAAACTGTTTTTT
cdr3_aa: CASSHRINQKGKLFF

j_call: TRBJ2-4
v_call: TRBV2
d_call: .
clone_size: many
cdr3_nt: TGTGCCAGCAGTGAATGGTCGCACAGCCGATTCCTAAAAAACATTCAGTACTTC
cdr3_aa: CASSEWSHSRFLKNIQYF

j_call: TRBJ2-1
v_call: TRBV5-1
d_call: TRBD1
clone_size: few
cdr3_nt: TGCGCCAGCAGCCCGAAGACAGGGGTTTCCTACAATGAGCAGTTCTTC
cdr3_aa: CASSPKTGVSYNEQFF

j_call: TRBJ2-7
v_call: TRBV12-3/TRBV12-4
d_call: TRBD1
clone_size: .
cdr3_nt: TGTGCCAGCAGAACAGGGGGCGAGCAGTACTTC
cdr3_aa: CASRTGGEQYF

j_call: TRBJ1-3
v_call: TRBV25-1
d_call: .
clone_size: .
cdr3_nt: TGTGCCAGCAGGACCCACTCTGGAAACACCATATATTTT
cdr3_aa: CASRTHSGNTIYF

j_call: TRBJ2-5
v_call: TRBV5-1
d_call: TRBD2
clone_size: many
cdr3_nt: TGCGCCAGCAGCTGGGTTTCGGCGGGGGAAGAGACCCAGTACTTC
cdr3_aa: CASSWVSAGEETQYF

j_call: TRBJ1-6
v_call: TRBV6-6
d_call: .
clone_size: .
cdr3_nt: TGTGCCAGCAGTTACCATACCGGACTTTCACCCCTCCACTTT
cdr3_aa: CASSYHTGLSPLHF

j_call: TRBJ1-5
v_call: TRBV29-1
d_call: .
clone_size: few
cdr3_nt: TGCAGCGCCGCGGAGGGGGGCCGCAATCAGCCCCAGCATTTT
cdr3_aa: CSAAEGGRNQPQHF

j_call: TRBJ2-1
v_call: TRBV7-8
d_call: TRBD2
clone_size: .
cdr3_nt: TGTGCCAGCAGCCCCGCCGGGACGACGGGGGGTCACAATGAGCAGTTCTTC
cdr3_aa: CASSPAGTTGGHNEQFF

j_call: TRBJ1-1
v_call: TRBV6-5
d_call: .
clone_size: .
cdr3_nt: TGTGCCAGCAGACAACAGGGCTCTGAAGCTTTCTTT
cdr3_aa: CASRQQGSEAFF

j_call: TRBJ1-5
v_call: TRBV19
d_call: TRBD1
clone_size: .
cdr3_nt: TGTGCCAGTAGTATAGCCCCCCCGACAGGGAGTAGGCCCCAGCATTTT
cdr3_aa: CASSIAPPTGSRPQHF

j_call: TRBJ1-5
v_call: TRBV9
d_call: .
clone_size: .
cdr3_nt: TGTGCCAGCAGCTTAGGGGTTTTCCAGCCCCAGCATTTT
cdr3_aa: CASSLGVFQPQHF

j_call: TRBJ2-3
v_call: TRBV13
d_call: .
clone_size: few
cdr3_nt: TGTGCCAGCAGCCTACCCACAGGGGCGGGGGATACGCAGTATTTT
cdr3_aa: CASSLPTGAGDTQYF

j_call: TRBJ2-2
v_call: TRBV11-3
d_call: TRBD2
clone_size: .
cdr3_nt: TGTGCCAGCAGCTTTCGTGGCGCGGGGGGGCCCGGGGAGCTGTTTTTT
cdr3_aa: CASSFRGAGGPGELFF